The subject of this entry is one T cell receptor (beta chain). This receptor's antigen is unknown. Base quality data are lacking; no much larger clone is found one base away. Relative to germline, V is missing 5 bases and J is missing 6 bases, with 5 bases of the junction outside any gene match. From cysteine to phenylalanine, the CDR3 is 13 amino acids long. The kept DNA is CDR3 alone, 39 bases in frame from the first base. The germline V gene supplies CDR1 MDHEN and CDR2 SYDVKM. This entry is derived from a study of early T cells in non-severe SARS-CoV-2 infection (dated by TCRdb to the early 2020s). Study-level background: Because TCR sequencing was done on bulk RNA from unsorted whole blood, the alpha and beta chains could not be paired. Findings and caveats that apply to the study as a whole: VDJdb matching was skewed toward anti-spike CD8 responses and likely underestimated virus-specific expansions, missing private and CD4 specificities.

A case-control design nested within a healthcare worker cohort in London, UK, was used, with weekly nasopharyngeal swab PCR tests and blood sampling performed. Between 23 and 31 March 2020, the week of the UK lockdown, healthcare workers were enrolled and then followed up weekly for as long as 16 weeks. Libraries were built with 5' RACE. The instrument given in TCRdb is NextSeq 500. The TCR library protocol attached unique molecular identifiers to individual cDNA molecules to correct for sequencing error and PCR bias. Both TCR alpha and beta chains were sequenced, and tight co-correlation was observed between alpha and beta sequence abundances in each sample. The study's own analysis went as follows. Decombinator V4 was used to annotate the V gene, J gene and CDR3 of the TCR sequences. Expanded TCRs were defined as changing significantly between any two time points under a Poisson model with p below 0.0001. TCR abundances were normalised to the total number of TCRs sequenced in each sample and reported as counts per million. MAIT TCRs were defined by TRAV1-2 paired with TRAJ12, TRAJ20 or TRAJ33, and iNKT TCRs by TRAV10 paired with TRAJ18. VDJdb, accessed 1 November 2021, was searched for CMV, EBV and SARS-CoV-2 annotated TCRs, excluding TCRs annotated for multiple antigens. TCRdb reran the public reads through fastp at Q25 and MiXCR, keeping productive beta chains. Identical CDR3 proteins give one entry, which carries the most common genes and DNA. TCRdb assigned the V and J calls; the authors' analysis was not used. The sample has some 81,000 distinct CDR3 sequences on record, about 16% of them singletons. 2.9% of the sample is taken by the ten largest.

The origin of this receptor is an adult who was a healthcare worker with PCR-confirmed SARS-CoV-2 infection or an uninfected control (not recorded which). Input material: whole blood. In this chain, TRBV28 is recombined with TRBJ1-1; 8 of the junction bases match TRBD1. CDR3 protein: CASSGTGFAEAFF. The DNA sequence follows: TGTGCCAGCAGTGGGACAGGTTTCGCTGAAGCTTTCTTT.